The 14 T cell receptor beta chains below come from one sample, sequenced in a study of a mutant IDH1 vaccine in newly diagnosed glioma. Sequencing was performed with immunoSEQ multiplex PCR; in TCRdb, only in-frame clones are kept and a portion is missing. This repertoire shows tens of thousands of clones, more than 80% found once; its top ten account for around 1.5%. The antigens these receptors bind are not known. The sample's time point: week 35, safety follow-up. Vaccination comprised doses that each held 300 ug of mutant IDH1 20-mer peptide, plus topical imiquimod. Sequenced material: PBMCs, taken from a glioma patient whose treatment included an IDH1 peptide vaccine. These receptors all stem from a man in his forties with glioma.

The chain employs TRBV5-1 and TRBJ2-2; TRBD2 agrees at 8 bases. The CDR3 contains 16 residues. V lost 4 bases and J lost 0; bases outside the gene matches: 5. CDR1 is SGHRS and CDR2 is YFSETQ in the germline V gene. In DNA, the CDR3 is TGCGCCAGCAGCCCTTTGCGGGGGGCGAACACCGGGGAGCTGTTTTTT. Its protein product is CASSPLRGANTGELFF. Full variable domain (missing parts from reference TRBV5-1 and TRBJ2-2): KAGVTQTPRYLIKTRGQQVTLSCSPISGHRSVSWYQQTPGQGLQFLFEYFSETQRNKGNFPGRFSGRQFSNSRSEMNVSTLELGDSALYLCASSPLRGANTGELFFGEGSRLTVL.

The genes are TRBV28 and TRBJ2-7; the D gene could be TRBD1 or TRBD2 (5 bases each). There are 15 residues in the CDR3. Trimming removed 6 bases at V and 0 bases at J, with 15 bases between. Per the germline V gene, CDR1 is MDHEN and CDR2 is SYDVKM. CDR3 residues: CASSRTIGASYEQYF. CDR3 bases: TGTGCCAGCAGCCGGACCATCGGGGCCTCCTACGAGCAGTACTTC.

The V call is TRBV25-1, the J call TRBJ2-3, with D perhaps TRBD1 (6 bases). Per germline, CDR1 MGHDK and CDR2 SYGVNS. The ends were cut back, 3 bases at V and 2 bases at J, with 12 bases in the middle. CDR3 length equals 15 residues. CDR3 nucleotides: TGTGCCAGCAGTGAGTATGACAGGACCACAGATACGCAGTATTTT. Translation: CASSEYDRTTDTQYF.

The V and J genes are TRBV7-9 and TRBJ1-1, with 8 positions matching TRBD1. Germline CDR1 and CDR2: SEHNR and FQNEAQ (reference sequence). The length of the CDR3 is 13 residues. The V segment lost 5 bases and the J segment 10 bases; nucleotides outside the gene matches: 9. The CDR3 nucleotides are TGTGCCAGCAGCGCCGGACAGGGAAGCTCAGCTTTCTTT. This sequence encodes CASSAGQGSSAFF.

V is TRBV5-6 and J is TRBJ1-1; 8 nucleotides match TRBD1. The CDR3 is 14 residues long. Germline V lookup: CDR1 SGHDT, CDR2 YYEEEE. The V segment lost 4 bases and the J segment 5 bases; nucleotides outside the gene matches: 7. The CDR3 loop is CASSLNRGMTEAFF. DNA for the CDR3: TGTGCCAGCAGCCTGAACAGGGGGATGACTGAAGCTTTCTTT.

This chain connects TRBV6-6 to TRBJ1-6, with D perhaps TRBD1 (5 bases). The CDR3 sequence is 14 residues long. V lost 2 bases to trimming and J lost 7 bases, with 9 bases between them. CDR1 and CDR2 from the germline V gene are MNHNY and SVGAGI (reference sequence). In DNA, the CDR3 is TGTGCCAGCAGTTACGAAGGGGCCAATTCACCCCTCCACTTT. Protein product: CASSYEGANSPLHF.

This chain uses TRBV9 with TRBJ2-1; possibly TRBD2 for D (5 bases). The germline CDR1 and CDR2 sequences are SGDLS and YYNGEE. V lost 2 bases and J 2 bases, leaving 11 bases between the germline ends. The CDR3 contains 15 residues. The DNA for the CDR3 is TGTGCCAGCAGCGTGGTCCCCGGGACCTACAATGAGCAGTTCTTC. Translating it yields CASSVVPGTYNEQFF.

The chain links TRBV20-1 to TRBJ1-1; D perhaps matches TRBD1 (5 bases). This CDR3 has 11 amino acids. Looked up from germline, CDR1 is DFQATT and CDR2 is SNEGSKA (reference sequence). V was cut by 8 bases and J by 4 bases, with 11 bases left in between. CDR3 in DNA: TGCAGTCGGGGGGGAAGCACTGAAGCTTTCTTT. Translated, it gives CSRGGSTEAFF.

The chain carries TRBV6-5 and TRBJ1-2; D is uncertain. Germline V gene sequence: CDR1 MNHEY, CDR2 SVGAGI. Trimming took 6 bases from V and 9 from J, leaving 17 bases between them. The length of the CDR3 is 13 residues. The chain's CDR3 is CASRDPSGERYTF. The CDR3 nucleotides are TGTGCCAGCAGGGATCCCAGCGGGGAACGCTACACCTTC.

Regarding this clone: One junction end disagrees with the germline gene, perhaps due to a read error. This chain joins TRBV6-5 and TRBJ2-5; D is ambiguous. The CDR3 has 11 residues. CDR1 is MNHEY, CDR2 SVGAGI, per germline. The CDR3 region is CASSYSGSLHF. The CDR3 DNA is TGTGCCAGCAGTTACTCAGGTTCACTGCACTTC.

This chain uses TRBV6-1 with TRBJ1-3; possible D gene TRBD1, 6 bases. Per germline, CDR1 MNHNS and CDR2 SASEGT. The CDR3 totals 15 residues. The V end lost 5 bases, the J end lost 4 bases, and 15 bases lay between the germline ends. CDR3 region: CASSSNRVSGNTIYF. CDR3 coding DNA: TGTGCCAGCAGTTCGAACAGGGTGAGCGGAAACACCATATATTTT.

This chain uses TRBV5-1 with TRBJ1-1, with 9 nucleotides matching TRBD1. The CDR3 contains 17 residues. The trim removed 1 base at V and 1 base at J, leaving 8 bases unmatched. Germline CDR1 reads SGHRS; CDR2 reads YFSETQ. CDR3 DNA: TGCGCCAGCAGCTTGCATACAGGGGGCTATGAGAACACTGAAGCTTTCTTT. Its translation is CASSLHTGGYENTEAFF.

The chain links TRBV6-6 to TRBJ1-5; 8 bases line up with TRBD1. Germline values: CDR1 MNHNY, CDR2 SVGAGI (reference sequence). This CDR3 region has 14 residues. The junction had 6 bases not matched to a gene; V was cut back by 6 bases and J by 5 bases. CDR3 sequence (DNA): TGTGCCAGCAGCCCCAGGGGGCTCCATCAGCCCCAGCATTTT. It codes for CASSPRGLHQPQHF.

This chain uses TRBV7-9 with TRBJ2-3; D possibly corresponds to TRBD1 (6 bases). This CDR3 comprises 16 residues. The V end was cut by 5 bases, the J end by 0 bases, with 15 bases between. Germline loops: CDR1 SEHNR, CDR2 FQNEAQ (reference sequence). The CDR3 DNA follows: TGTGCCAGCAGCCCCCCCCCAGGGGATAGCACAGATACGCAGTATTTT. Translating it yields CASSPPPGDSTDTQYF.